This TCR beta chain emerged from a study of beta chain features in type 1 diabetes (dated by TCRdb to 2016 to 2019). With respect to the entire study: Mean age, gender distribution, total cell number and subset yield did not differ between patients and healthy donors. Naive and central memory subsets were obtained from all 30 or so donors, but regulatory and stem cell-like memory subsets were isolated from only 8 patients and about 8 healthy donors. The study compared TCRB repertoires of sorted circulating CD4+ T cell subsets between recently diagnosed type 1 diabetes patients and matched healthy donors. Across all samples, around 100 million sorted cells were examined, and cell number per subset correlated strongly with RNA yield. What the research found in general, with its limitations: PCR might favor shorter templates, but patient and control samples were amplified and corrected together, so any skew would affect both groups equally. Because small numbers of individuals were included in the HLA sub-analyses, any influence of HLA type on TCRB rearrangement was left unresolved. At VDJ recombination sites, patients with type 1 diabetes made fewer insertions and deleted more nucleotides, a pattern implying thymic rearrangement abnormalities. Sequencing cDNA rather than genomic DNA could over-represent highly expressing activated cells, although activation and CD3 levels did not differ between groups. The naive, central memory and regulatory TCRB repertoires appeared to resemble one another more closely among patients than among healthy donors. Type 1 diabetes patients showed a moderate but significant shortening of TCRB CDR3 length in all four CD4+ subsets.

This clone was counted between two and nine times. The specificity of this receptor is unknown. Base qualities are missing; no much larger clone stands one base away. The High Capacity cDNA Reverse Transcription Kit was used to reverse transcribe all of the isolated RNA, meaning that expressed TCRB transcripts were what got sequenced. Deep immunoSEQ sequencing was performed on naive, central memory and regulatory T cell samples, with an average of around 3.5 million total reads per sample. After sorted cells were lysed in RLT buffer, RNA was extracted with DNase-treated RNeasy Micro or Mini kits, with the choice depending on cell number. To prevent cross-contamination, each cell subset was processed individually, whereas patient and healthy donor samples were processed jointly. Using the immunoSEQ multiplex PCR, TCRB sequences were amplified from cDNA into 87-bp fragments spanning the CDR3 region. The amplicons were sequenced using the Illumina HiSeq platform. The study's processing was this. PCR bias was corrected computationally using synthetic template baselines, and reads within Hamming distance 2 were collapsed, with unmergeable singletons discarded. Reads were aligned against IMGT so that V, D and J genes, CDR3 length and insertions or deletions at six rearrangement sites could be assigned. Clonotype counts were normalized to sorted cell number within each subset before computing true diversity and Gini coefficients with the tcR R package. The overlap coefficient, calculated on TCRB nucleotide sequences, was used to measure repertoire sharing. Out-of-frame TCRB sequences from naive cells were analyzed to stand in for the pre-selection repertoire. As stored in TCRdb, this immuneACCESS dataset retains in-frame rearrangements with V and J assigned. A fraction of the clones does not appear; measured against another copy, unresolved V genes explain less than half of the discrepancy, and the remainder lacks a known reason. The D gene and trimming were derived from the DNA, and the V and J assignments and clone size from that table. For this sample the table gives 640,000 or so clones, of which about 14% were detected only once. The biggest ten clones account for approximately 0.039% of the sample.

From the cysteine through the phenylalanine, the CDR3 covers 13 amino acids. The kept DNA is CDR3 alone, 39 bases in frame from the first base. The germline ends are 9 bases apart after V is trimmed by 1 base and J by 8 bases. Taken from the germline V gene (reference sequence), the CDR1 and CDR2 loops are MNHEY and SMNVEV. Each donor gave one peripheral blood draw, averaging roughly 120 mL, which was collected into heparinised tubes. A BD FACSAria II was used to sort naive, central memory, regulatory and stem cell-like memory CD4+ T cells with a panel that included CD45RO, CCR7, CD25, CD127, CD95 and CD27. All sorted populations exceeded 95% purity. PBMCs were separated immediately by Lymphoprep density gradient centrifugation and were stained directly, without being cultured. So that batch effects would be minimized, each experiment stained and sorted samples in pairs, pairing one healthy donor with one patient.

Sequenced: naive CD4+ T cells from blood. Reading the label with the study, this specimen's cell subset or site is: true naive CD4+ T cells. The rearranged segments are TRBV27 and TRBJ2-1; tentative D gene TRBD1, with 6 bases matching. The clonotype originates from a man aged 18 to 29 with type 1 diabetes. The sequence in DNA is TGTGCCAGCAGTTTATGGGGGCGGGATGAGCAGTTCTTC. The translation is CASSLWGRDEQFF.